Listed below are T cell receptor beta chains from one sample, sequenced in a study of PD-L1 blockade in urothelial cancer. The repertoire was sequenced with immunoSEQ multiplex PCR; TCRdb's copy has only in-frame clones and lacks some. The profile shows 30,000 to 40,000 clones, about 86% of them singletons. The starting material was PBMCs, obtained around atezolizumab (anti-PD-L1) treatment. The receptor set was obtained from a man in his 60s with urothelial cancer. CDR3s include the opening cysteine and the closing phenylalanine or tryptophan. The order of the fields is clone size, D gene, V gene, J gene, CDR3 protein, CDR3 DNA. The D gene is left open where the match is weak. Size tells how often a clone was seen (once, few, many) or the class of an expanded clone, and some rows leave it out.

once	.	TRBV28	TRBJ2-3	CASSSSSTQYF	TGTGCCAGCAGTAGCTCGTCAACGCAGTATTTT
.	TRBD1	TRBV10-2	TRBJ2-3	CASSSPIGTGEADTQYF	TGCGCCAGCAGTAGTCCCATCGGGACAGGGGAAGCAGATACGCAGTATTTT
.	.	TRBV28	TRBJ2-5	CASSLSGVGGGETQYF	TGTGCCAGCAGTTTATCTGGTGTCGGGGGAGGCGAGACCCAGTACTTC
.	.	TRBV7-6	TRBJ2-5	CASSLGGAVETQYF	TGTGCCAGCAGCTTGGGGGGGGCCGTGGAGACCCAGTACTTC
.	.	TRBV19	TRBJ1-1	CASSRDTFKAFF	TGTGCCAGTAGCCGGGACACCTTTAAAGCTTTCTTT
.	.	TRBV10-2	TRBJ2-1	CASIGGPLSYNEQFF	TGCGCCAGCATAGGGGGTCCCCTCTCCTACAATGAGCAGTTCTTC
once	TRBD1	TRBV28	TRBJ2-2	CASSSGRTGEAGELFF	TGTGCCAGCAGCTCCGGGCGGACAGGGGAAGCCGGGGAGCTGTTTTTT
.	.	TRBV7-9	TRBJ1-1	CASSLTAEAFF	TGTGCCAGCAGCTTGACTGCTGAAGCTTTCTTT
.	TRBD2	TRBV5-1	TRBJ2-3	CASRAGGGDTQYF	TGCGCCAGCAGAGCTGGGGGGGGAGATACGCAGTATTTT
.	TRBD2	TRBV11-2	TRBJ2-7	CASSYREGQPYEQYF	TGTGCCAGCAGCTACCGGGAGGGACAACCCTACGAGCAGTACTTC
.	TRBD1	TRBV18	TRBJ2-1	CASSRSGQGAYNEQFF	TGTGCCAGCTCACGATCTGGACAGGGGGCCTACAATGAGCAGTTCTTC
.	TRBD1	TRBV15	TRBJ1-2	CATSGRTGGGYGYTF	TGTGCCACCAGCGGTCGGACAGGGGGAGGCTATGGCTACACCTTC
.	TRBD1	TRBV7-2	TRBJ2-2	CASSRQGTNTGELFF	TGTGCCAGCAGCCGACAGGGGACGAACACCGGGGAGCTGTTTTTT
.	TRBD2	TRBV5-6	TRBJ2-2	CASGLYSGGIGTGELFF	TGTGCCAGCGGCCTCTATAGCGGGGGGATCGGCACCGGGGAGCTGTTTTTT
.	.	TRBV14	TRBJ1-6	CASSQSRGGNSPLHF	TGTGCCAGCAGCCAAAGCAGGGGCGGTAATTCACCCCTCCACTTT
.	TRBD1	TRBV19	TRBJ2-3	CASSPDRVSGGTDTQYF	TGTGCCAGTAGTCCGGACAGGGTCTCAGGCGGAACAGATACGCAGTATTTT
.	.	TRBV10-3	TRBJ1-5	CAISGSGGGGQPQHF	TGTGCCATCAGTGGCTCGGGGGGCGGCGGTCAGCCCCAGCATTTT
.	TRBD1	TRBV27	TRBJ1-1	CASTSLWTGGTLNTEAFF	TGTGCCAGCACCTCCTTGTGGACAGGGGGGACCTTGAACACTGAAGCTTTCTTT
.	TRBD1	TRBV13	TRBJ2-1	CASSSRDSSYNEQFF	TGTGCCAGCAGCTCCAGGGACAGCTCCTACAATGAGCAGTTCTTC
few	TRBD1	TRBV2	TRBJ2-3	CASSPQGARTDTQYF	TGTGCCAGCAGCCCACAGGGGGCCCGGACAGATACGCAGTATTTT
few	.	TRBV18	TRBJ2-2	CASSPDISGELFF	TGTGCCAGCTCACCCGACATCTCCGGGGAGCTGTTTTTT
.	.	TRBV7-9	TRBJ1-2	CASSSIHPAPYTF	TGTGCCAGCAGCTCCATCCACCCAGCGCCCTACACCTTC
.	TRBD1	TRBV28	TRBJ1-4	CASSLTGGNEKLFF	TGTGCCAGCAGTTTAACAGGGGGTAATGAAAAACTGTTTTTT
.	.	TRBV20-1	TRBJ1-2	CSTEGYGYTF	TGCAGTACCGAGGGTTATGGCTACACCTTC
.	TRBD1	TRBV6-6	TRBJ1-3	CASSMTGEGNTIYF	TGTGCCAGCAGTATGACAGGGGAAGGAAACACCATATATTTT
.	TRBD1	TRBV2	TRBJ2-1	CASSVETGTGMAYNEQFF	TGTGCCAGCAGTGTCGAAACCGGGACAGGGATGGCCTACAATGAGCAGTTCTTC
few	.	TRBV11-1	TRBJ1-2	CASSDGQASNYGYTF	TGTGCCAGCAGCGATGGACAAGCAAGTAACTATGGCTACACCTTC
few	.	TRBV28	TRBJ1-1	CASSFGVRVNTEAFF	TGTGCCAGCAGTTTTGGTGTCAGGGTAAACACTGAAGCTTTCTTT
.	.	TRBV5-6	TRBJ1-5	CASSLLRGPQHF	TGTGCCAGCAGCTTATTACGGGGGCCCCAGCATTTT
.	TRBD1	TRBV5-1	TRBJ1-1	CASSSQTRQGWNTEAFF	TGCGCCAGCAGTTCCCAGACCCGACAGGGGTGGAACACTGAAGCTTTCTTT
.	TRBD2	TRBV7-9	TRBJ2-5	CASSQMGRTSGVQETQYF	TGTGCCAGCAGCCAAATGGGCCGAACTAGCGGGGTCCAAGAGACCCAGTACTTC
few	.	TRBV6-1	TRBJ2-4	CASTWDTKNIQYF	TGTGCCAGCACTTGGGACACCAAAAACATTCAGTACTTC
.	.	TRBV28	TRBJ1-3	CASQGSGNTIYF	TGTGCCAGCCAGGGGTCTGGAAACACCATATATTTT
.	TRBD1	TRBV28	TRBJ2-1	CASSTIQGASNEQFF	TGTGCCAGCAGTACAATCCAGGGGGCTTCGAATGAGCAGTTCTTC
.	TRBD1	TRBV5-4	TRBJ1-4	CASSPDRRNEKLFF	TGTGCCAGCAGCCCGGACAGGCGGAATGAAAAACTGTTTTTT
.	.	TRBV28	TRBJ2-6	CASRWGAGANVLTF	TGTGCCAGCAGATGGGGCGCTGGGGCCAACGTCCTGACTTTC
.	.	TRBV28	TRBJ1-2	CASSPTGSLYGYTF	TGTGCCAGCAGTCCGACTGGGTCTCTCTATGGCTACACCTTC
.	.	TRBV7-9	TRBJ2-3	CASSPTDTQYF	TGTGCCAGCAGTCCGACAGATACGCAGTATTTT
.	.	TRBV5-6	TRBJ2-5	CASSLGRETQYF	TGTGCCAGCAGCTTGGGGCGGGAGACCCAGTACTTC
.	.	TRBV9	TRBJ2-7	CASSSGTYEQYF	TGTGCCAGCTCGTCGGGGACCTACGAGCAGTACTTC
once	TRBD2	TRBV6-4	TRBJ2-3	CASSDSGGSGTDTQYF	TGTGCCAGCAGTGACTCGGGCGGGAGTGGCACAGATACGCAGTATTTT
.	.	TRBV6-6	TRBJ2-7	CASSYDSYEQYF	TGTGCCAGCAGTTACGACAGCTACGAGCAGTACTTC
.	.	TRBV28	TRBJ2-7	CASSLGGAASRGEQYF	TGTGCCAGCAGTTTGGGGGGGGCAGCCTCTCGCGGCGAGCAGTACTTC
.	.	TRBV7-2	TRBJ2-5	CASSLSRSDGETQYF	TGTGCCAGCAGCTTGTCTCGCTCCGACGGGGAGACCCAGTACTTC
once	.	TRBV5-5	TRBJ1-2	CASSSDGYYGYTF	TGTGCCAGCAGCTCCGACGGGTACTATGGCTACACCTTC
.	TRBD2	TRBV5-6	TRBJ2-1	CASSLLLAGDNEQFF	TGTGCCAGCAGCTTGTTACTAGCGGGAGATAATGAGCAGTTCTTC
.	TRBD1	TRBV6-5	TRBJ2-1	CASSYTRTGPNEQFF	TGTGCCAGCAGTTACACGAGGACAGGGCCAAATGAGCAGTTCTTC
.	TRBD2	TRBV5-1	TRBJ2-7	CASSHTPPGLSVYEQYF	TGCGCCAGCAGCCACACTCCTCCGGGACTATCCGTTTACGAGCAGTACTTC
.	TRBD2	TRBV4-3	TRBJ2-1	CASSHGTSGYIYNEQFF	TGCGCCAGCAGCCATGGGACTAGCGGCTATATATACAATGAGCAGTTCTTC
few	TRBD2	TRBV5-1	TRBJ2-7	CASSPGLAGEVGEQYF	TGCGCCAGCAGCCCGGGACTAGCGGGAGAAGTAGGCGAGCAGTACTTC